These 12 T cell receptor beta chains came from one sample sequenced in a study of T cell repertoires in aging, cancer and after chemotherapy. A mixed TRB-A/B primer pool amplified rearranged TRB by multiplex touch-down PCR. TCRdb re-derived calls from the multiplex PCR reads in MiXCR, one entry per CDR3 protein. The profile covers 9,000 or so distinct CDR3 sequences, with 35% to 45% appearing a single time and roughly 3.5% taken by the ten largest. Peripheral blood genomic DNA, not sorted cells or RNA, was the template. Sequenced material: blood. The receptors derive from a human donor in good health.

The chain links TRBV15 to TRBJ1-1; D call uncertain. Trimming left V 0 bases short and J 0 bases short, with 5 bases between. Germline CDR1 reads LNHNV; CDR2 reads YYDKDF (reference sequence). There are 14 residues in the CDR3. CDR3 bases: TGTGCCACCAGCAGAGATTCATTGAACACTGAAGCTTTCTTT. This translates into CATSRDSLNTEAFF.

V is TRBV11-3 and J is TRBJ1-2; TRBD1 matches 7 bases. With 1 base clipped from V and 5 bases from J, the junction kept 4 bases outside the gene matches. The CDR3 loop spans 14 amino acids. Germline lookup yields CDR1 SGHNT and CDR2 YENEEA. In nucleotides, the CDR3 is TGTGCCAGCAGCTTAGTTGACAGGGCGTATGGCTACACCTTC. It translates to CASSLVDRAYGYTF. Complete variable domain (other parts from reference TRBV11-3 and TRBJ1-2): EAGVVQSPRYKIIEKKQPVAFWCNPISGHNTLYWYLQNLGQGPELLIRYENEEAVDDSQLPKDRFSAERLKGVDSTLKIQPAELGDSAVYLCASSLVDRAYGYTFGSGTRLTVV.

This clonotype came up a few times. The chain uses TRBV6-1 and TRBJ1-1, with D hard to call. The CDR3 is made up of 15 amino acids. The germline V gene encodes CDR1 MNHNS and CDR2 SASEGT. The V and J ends lost 3 bases and 0 bases respectively, with 11 bases between them. The chain's CDR3 is CASSDGPYLNTEAFF. The CDR3 nucleotides read TGTGCCAGCAGTGATGGGCCCTATTTGAACACTGAAGCTTTCTTT.

V and J are TRBV11-3 and TRBJ1-2; 9 bases map to TRBD1. The CDR3 totals 15 residues. Unmatched junction bases numbered 12, after V lost 6 bases and J lost 7 bases. Germline values: CDR1 SGHNT, CDR2 YENEEA. Here the CDR3 reads CASRLTGQGVSGYTF. The CDR3, as DNA: TGTGCCAGCAGACTAACGGGACAGGGAGTGAGTGGCTACACCTTC.

This sequence joins TRBV12-3 or TRBV12-4 and TRBJ1-5; D not resolved. The CDR3 totals 13 residues. V was pared by 7 bases and J by 6 bases, with 13 bases between. The CDR3, as DNA: TGTGCCAGCACTATACTGACGGGTCAGCCCCAGCATTTT. Translation gives CASTILTGQPQHF.

V is TRBV13 and J is TRBJ1-1; D remains ambiguous. CDR1 and CDR2 (germline): PRHDT, FYEKMQ (reference sequence). This CDR3 is built from 14 residues. V was clipped by 2 bases and J by 1 base, with 8 bases between them. The DNA for the CDR3 is TGTGCCAGCAGCTTACCACCGCCGAACACTGAAGCTTTCTTT. Amino acid sequence: CASSLPPPNTEAFF.

This chain uses TRBV6-2 or TRBV6-3 with TRBJ2-3, with unresolved D. V was cut by 4 bases and J by 0 bases, with 11 bases left in between. The germline CDR1 and CDR2 sequences are MNHEY and SVGEGT. The CDR3 is made up of 15 amino acids. The CDR3 reads CASSFSSISTDTQYF. As DNA, the CDR3 is TGTGCCAGCAGTTTTTCTTCGATTAGCACAGATACGCAGTATTTT.

The chain carries TRBV4-3 and TRBJ2-5; no reliable D call. V lost 0 bases, J lost 7 bases, and 12 bases lay in between. The V gene's germline CDR1 is LGHNA and CDR2 YSLEER. The CDR3 loop spans 14 amino acids. CDR3 residues: CASSQELHAGTQYF. The CDR3 nucleotides are TGCGCCAGCAGCCAAGAACTTCACGCCGGGACCCAGTACTTC.

The CDR3 DNA is TGCAGCAAAGTCGGGGAGAGCTCCTACAATGAGCAGTTCTTC. Amino acid sequence: CSKVGESSYNEQFF. This chain links TRBV29-1 with TRBJ2-1; D may be TRBD2 (5 bases). V lost 8 bases to trimming and J lost 0 bases, with 14 bases between them. Germline V gene sequence: CDR1 SQVTM, CDR2 ANQGSEA. The CDR3 is 14 amino acids.

The chain joins TRBV7-6 to TRBJ2-3; no firm D call. The CDR3 totals 16 residues. Germline V gene data show CDR1 as SGHVS and CDR2 as FNYEAQ. V was cut by 4 bases and J by 1 base, with 15 bases left in between. CDR3 loop: CASSSRANPRTDTQYF. The CDR3 DNA reads TGTGCCAGCAGCTCCCGGGCTAATCCGCGCACAGATACGCAGTATTTT.

The gene calls are TRBV6-5 and TRBJ1-2; D is possibly TRBD1 (5 bases). This CDR3 spans 15 amino acids. Germline V gene sequence: CDR1 MNHEY, CDR2 SVGAGI. Deletions cut 2 bases from V and 1 base from J, with 11 bases between. In DNA, the CDR3 is TGTGCCAGCAGTTACAGCGCAGGGATTAACTATGGCTACACCTTC. Amino acid sequence: CASSYSAGINYGYTF.

The V and J genes are TRBV7-2 and TRBJ2-2; D gene ambiguous. The length of the CDR3 is 15 residues. Germline values: CDR1 SGHTA, CDR2 FQGNSA. V was trimmed by 1 base and J by 0 bases, leaving 6 bases between them. The CDR3 nucleotides are TGTGCCAGCAGCTTAGACCGGGCGAACACCGGGGAGCTGTTTTTT. Translating it yields CASSLDRANTGELFF.